Shown below are 19 T cell receptor beta chains from a single sample sequenced in a study of blood T cells in healthy people across ages. The use of a sample-barcoded 5' primer and a J-beta primer mix characterized a second PCR of roughly 7 to 11 cycles. TCRdb passed the 5' RACE reads through MiXCR, listing each CDR3 protein once. The sample carries 650,000 to 1,000,000 distinct CDR3 sequences, 35% to 40% recorded once. Sequences were obtained from blood. Receptors were obtained from a young man in good health.

The table lists this clonotype with a few counts. This chain connects TRBV9 to TRBJ2-7; maybe TRBD2 (6 bases). Germline V lookup: CDR1 SGDLS, CDR2 YYNGEE. V lost 4 bases to trimming and J lost 0 bases, with 14 bases between them. The CDR3 spans 15 residues. CDR3 sequence reads: CASSFRDSFSYEQYF. The CDR3 DNA reads TGTGCCAGCAGCTTCCGGGACTCCTTCTCCTACGAGCAGTACTTC.

In this sample, this clonotype turned up many times. The chain carries TRBV7-2 and TRBJ2-3, with 7 positions matching TRBD1. Losses at the gene ends were 3 bases for V and 4 bases for J; bases not matched to a gene: 4. Germline CDR1 and CDR2: SGHTA and FQGNSA. CDR3 size: 14 residues. CDR3 coding DNA: TGTGCCAGCAGCTTGACCGGGACAGCAGATACGCAGTATTTT. Translating it yields CASSLTGTADTQYF.

This clonotype was seen at least ten times. The chain recombines TRBV10-3 with TRBJ1-2, with TRBD1 identical over 10 bases. V lost 8 bases, J lost 8 bases, and 8 bases stayed unmatched. The CDR3 runs to 13 residues. Germline CDR1 ENHRY, CDR2 SYGVKD. CDR3 in amino acids: CAIETGGIGGYTF. The CDR3 coding sequence is TGTGCCATCGAGACAGGGGGCATAGGGGGCTACACCTTC.

In its sample, this clonotype was seen a few times. The rearrangement joins TRBV20-1 to TRBJ1-6; TRBD1 is a possible D gene (6 bases). V lost 8 bases and J 7 bases, leaving 15 bases between the germline ends. The CDR3 extends over 13 amino acids. CDR1 and CDR2 (germline): DFQATT, SNEGSKA (reference sequence). DNA of the CDR3: TGCAGTTACAGGGCAAGGCACAATTCACCCCTCCACTTT. Its protein is CSYRARHNSPLHF.

A few counts support this clonotype. CDR3 sequence (DNA): TGTGCCAGCTACAGGGCCAATGAGCAGTTCTTC. It yields the protein CASYRANEQFF. V and J are TRBV2 and TRBJ2-1; D may be TRBD1 (6 bases). Germline V gene data show CDR1 as SNHLY and CDR2 as FYNNEI. This CDR3 has 11 residues. The V and J ends lost 8 bases and 6 bases respectively, with 8 bases between them.

The chain employs TRBV20-1 and TRBJ1-5; tentative D call: TRBD1 (5 bases). The CDR3 consists of 14 residues. CDR1 and CDR2 from the germline V gene are DFQATT and SNEGSKA (reference sequence). V lost 4 bases to trimming and J lost 4 bases, with 14 bases between them. Here the CDR3 reads CSAKTDSSNQPQHF. The CDR3, as DNA: TGCAGTGCTAAGACAGATTCCTCGAATCAGCCCCAGCATTTT.

The V and J genes are TRBV20-1 and TRBJ1-1; tentatively, D is TRBD1 (6 bases). CDR1 is DFQATT, CDR2 SNEGSKA, per germline (reference sequence). V was pared by 5 bases and J by 5 bases, with 18 bases between. CDR3 size: 14 residues. The CDR3 bases are TGCAGTGCTCTATCAATCAGGGGCGAGACTGAAGCTTTCTTT. This encodes CSALSIRGETEAFF.

This clonotype was detected many times. The rearrangement joins TRBV5-1 to TRBJ2-3; possibly TRBD2 for D (6 bases). The CDR3 is 16 amino acids. Trimming took off 0 bases at V and 1 base at J, with 12 bases between the two ends. Germline assignment: CDR1 SGHRS and CDR2 YFSETQ. Here the CDR3 reads CASSLVGGSGTDTQYF. The CDR3 nucleotides read TGCGCCAGCAGCTTGGTTGGGGGGAGTGGCACAGATACGCAGTATTTT.

This clonotype turned up a few times. The rearrangement joins TRBV3-1 to TRBJ2-2, with D unclear. Trimming took 1 base from V and 6 from J, leaving 3 bases between them. Germline values: CDR1 LGHDT, CDR2 YNNKEL (reference sequence). The CDR3 extends over 12 amino acids. The chain's CDR3 is CASSQVPGELFF. As DNA, the CDR3 is TGTGCCAGCAGCCAAGTCCCCGGGGAGCTGTTTTTT.

The gene calls are TRBV28 and TRBJ1-4; D is unresolved. The CDR3 extends over 14 amino acids. V lost 7 bases and J lost 0, with 9 bases in between. Germline V lookup: CDR1 MDHEN, CDR2 SYDVKM. CDR3 coding DNA: TGTGCCAGCAACCCGTACACAACTAATGAAAAACTGTTTTTT. It is translated as CASNPYTTNEKLFF.

This clonotype has just one count. Here the CDR3 reads CASIMGQGARNEQYF. The CDR3 nucleotides are TGTGCCAGCATAATGGGACAGGGGGCAAGGAATGAGCAGTACTTC. The chain joins TRBV2 to TRBJ2-7; TRBD1 aligns across 12 bases. After removal of 7 bases from V and 7 bases from J, the junction contained 11 bases not matched to a gene. The CDR3 has 15 residues. The V gene's germline CDR1 is SNHLY and CDR2 FYNNEI.

This clonotype was recorded at least ten times. This chain connects TRBV2 to TRBJ2-1; 13 nucleotides agree with TRBD2. This CDR3 comprises 17 residues. CDR1 is SNHLY and CDR2 is FYNNEI in the germline V gene. V lost 4 bases to trimming and J lost 7 bases; unmatched junction nucleotides: 10. The CDR3 sequence is CASSGGFGLAGENEQFF. The CDR3 nucleotides read TGTGCCAGCAGTGGTGGTTTTGGACTAGCGGGGGAGAATGAGCAGTTCTTC.

This clonotype was detected a few times. V and J are TRBV3-1 and TRBJ2-1, with unresolved D. The CDR3 spans 17 residues. Germline V gives CDR1 LGHDT, CDR2 YNNKEL (reference sequence). V was cut by 3 bases and J by 0 bases, with 15 bases left in between. CDR3 sequence: CASSQLSVASSYNEQFF. CDR3 coding DNA: TGTGCCAGCAGCCAGCTGTCTGTCGCCAGCTCCTACAATGAGCAGTTCTTC.

This sequence joins TRBV6-6 and TRBJ1-6; TRBD1 is a possible D gene (5 bases). Trimming removed 7 bases at V and 8 bases at J, with 12 bases between. Germline loops: CDR1 MNHNY, CDR2 SVGAGI (reference sequence). The CDR3 contains 13 residues. The CDR3 is CASILTTDSPLHF. For the CDR3, the DNA is TGTGCCAGCATCTTGACGACAGATTCACCCCTCCACTTT.

This chain links TRBV7-2 with TRBJ1-2; TRBD1 matches 7 bases. This CDR3 spans 16 amino acids. The J segment lost 3 bases and the V segment lost 8 bases, leaving 15 bases of the junction unmatched. The germline gives CDR1 SGHTA, CDR2 FQGNSA. In DNA form, the CDR3 reads TGTGCCAGCTCGCGGACAGGCGTCAACTTGGACTATGGCTACACCTTC. As protein: CASSRTGVNLDYGYTF.

This clonotype was detected ten times or more. The rearrangement joins TRBV10-3 to TRBJ2-7, with no clear D. Germline V gives CDR1 ENHRY, CDR2 SYGVKD. CDR3 size: 15 residues. Trimming removed 0 bases at V and 7 bases at J, with 16 bases between. The CDR3: CAISESTRSGQEQYF. In DNA form, the CDR3 reads TGTGCCATCAGTGAGTCGACCCGATCAGGCCAAGAGCAGTACTTC.

This clonotype was seen a handful of times. A much larger clone differs from this one at a single base, so this may be a read error. The chain combines TRBV20-1 with TRBJ2-7, with D tentatively TRBD1 or TRBD2 (5 bases each). This CDR3 is built from 13 residues. The germline V gene encodes CDR1 DFQATT and CDR2 SNEGSKA (reference sequence). With 3 bases removed from V and 2 bases from J, the gap between germline ends came to 11 bases. CDR3 region: CSASLQGPYEQYF. Written as DNA, the CDR3 is TGCAGTGCTAGCCTTCAGGGACCCTACGAGCAGTACTTC.

This clonotype was detected ten times or more. The chain carries TRBV3-1 and TRBJ1-5; the D is unclear. This CDR3 is built from 16 residues. Trimming cost V 0 bases and J 1 base, with 10 bases left between them. Germline CDR1 reads LGHDT; CDR2 reads YNNKEL (reference sequence). This CDR3 is CASSQDSGGSNQPQHF. The CDR3 DNA follows: TGTGCCAGCAGCCAAGATAGTGGCGGCAGCAATCAGCCCCAGCATTTT.

Many counts were recorded for this clonotype. The gene calls are TRBV7-2 and TRBJ2-1; D gene ambiguous. Germline CDR1 reads SGHTA; CDR2 reads FQGNSA. Trimming took 4 bases from V and 9 from J, leaving 16 bases between them. The CDR3 extends over 14 amino acids. CDR3 loop: CASSSAQIYGEQFF. The CDR3 DNA sequence: TGTGCCAGCAGCTCTGCACAGATCTACGGTGAGCAGTTCTTC.